One sample yielded the 24 T cell receptor beta chains listed below, sequenced in a study of blood T cell repertoires in COVID-19. Only in-frame clones appear in the TCRdb table, and some are missing; sequencing was by immunoSEQ multiplex PCR. The sample has more than 200,000 clones, over 75% seen once; the top ten hold 7% to 8.5%. Sequenced material: PBMCs or T cells enriched from blood (not recorded which). The receptor source for this set is a woman aged 40-49 years with acute COVID-19.

The rearrangement uses TRBV9 and TRBJ2-7, with D maybe TRBD2 (5 bases). The CDR3 sequence is 15 residues long. V was shortened by 1 base and J by 3 bases, with 14 bases between the two germline ends. Germline values: CDR1 SGDLS, CDR2 YYNGEE. The DNA for the CDR3 is TGTGCCAGCAGCGTATCCCCCGGGAAAGACTACGAGCAGTACTTC. Translating it yields CASSVSPGKDYEQYF.

V is TRBV5-1 and J is TRBJ2-7; 7 positions match TRBD1. The germline CDR1 and CDR2 sequences are SGHRS and YFSETQ. V shed 5 bases and J 6 bases; nucleotides not matched to a gene: 14. This CDR3 is built from 15 residues. The CDR3 nucleotides read TGCGCCAGCAGTTTCGCTCCAACAGGGGTGGGCGAGCAGTACTTC. Its protein product is CASSFAPTGVGEQYF.

This rearrangement joins TRBV6-5 to TRBJ2-2, with 8 bases matching TRBD1. J lost 4 bases, V lost 4 bases, and 5 bases had no gene match. Germline V gene data show CDR1 as MNHEY and CDR2 as SVGAGI. This CDR3 has 15 amino acids. CDR3 coding DNA: TGTGCCAGCAGTTGGCAGGGGGCGACCACCGGGGAGCTGTTTTTT. It yields the protein CASSWQGATTGELFF.

Concerning this clone itself: This sample includes further DNA sequences coding for the same CDR3. The V call is TRBV4-3, the J call TRBJ2-3; the D gene is possibly TRBD2 (5 bases). This CDR3 comprises 13 residues. Trimming took off 0 bases at V and 6 bases at J, with 7 bases between the two ends. The germline gives CDR1 LGHNA, CDR2 YSLEER. The CDR3, as DNA: TGCGCCAGCAGCCAAGAGCGGAGGGATACGCAGTATTTT. Translating it yields CASSQERRDTQYF.

The V call is TRBV19, the J call TRBJ1-2; D might be TRBD1 (6 bases). CDR3 size: 14 residues. The V end lost 1 base, the J end lost 4 bases, and 10 bases lay between the germline ends. Germline loops: CDR1 LNHDA, CDR2 SQIVND (reference sequence). The CDR3, as DNA: TGTGCCAGTAGTATAGGGACAGCAATCTATGGCTACACCTTC. Its translation: CASSIGTAIYGYTF.

The genes are TRBV7-9 and TRBJ2-2, with 8 bases that match TRBD1. Looked up from germline, CDR1 is SEHNR and CDR2 is FQNEAQ (reference sequence). Germline trimming cut 9 bases from V and 4 bases from J; bases unmatched to any gene: 10. This CDR3 is 15 amino acids long. CDR3 coding DNA: TGTGCCAGACAGTCAGGGGGCTCGGGCACCGGGGAGCTGTTTTTT. This sequence encodes CARQSGGSGTGELFF.

This chain links TRBV19 with TRBJ2-7; 9 positions agree with TRBD2. Germline-derived CDR1 and CDR2 are LNHDA and SQIVND (reference sequence). V lost 3 bases, J lost 2 bases, and 8 bases stayed unmatched. The CDR3 extends over 16 amino acids. CDR3 nucleotide sequence: TGTGCCAGTAGTATGGAAAGGGCTAGCGGGACCTACGAGCAGTACTTC. Its translation: CASSMERASGTYEQYF.

This rearrangement joins TRBV2 to TRBJ2-7; TRBD1 aligns across 10 bases. The CDR3 runs to 15 residues. Germline V gene data show CDR1 as SNHLY and CDR2 as FYNNEI. V was clipped by 3 bases and J by 11 bases; unmatched bases: 13. Here the CDR3 DNA reads TGTGCCAGCAGTGACCGGGACAGGGGAGCACAAGTGGAGTACTTC. Amino acid sequence: CASSDRDRGAQVEYF. The full variable domain, in which reference TRBV2 and TRBJ2-7 provide the parts outside the CDR3, is EPEVTQTPSHQVTQMGQEVILRCVPISNHLYFYWYRQILGQKVEFLVSFYNNEISEKSEIFDDQFSVERPDGSNFTLKIRSTKLEDSAMYFCASSDRDRGAQVEYFGPGTRLTVT.

This sequence joins TRBV9 and TRBJ2-7; no firm D call. V gave up 5 bases and J gave up 2 bases, with 17 bases separating them. CDR3 size: 15 residues. From germline, CDR1 is SGDLS and CDR2 YYNGEE. CDR3 nucleotide sequence: TGTGCCAGCAGTGTATTACCCGACACAGCCTACGAGCAGTACTTC. This sequence encodes CASSVLPDTAYEQYF.

The chain couples TRBV6-2 or TRBV6-3 to TRBJ1-2; tentatively, D is TRBD1 (5 bases). The CDR3 consists of 13 residues. The germline V gene has CDR1 MNHEY and CDR2 SVGEGT. With 6 bases removed from V and 0 bases from J, the gap between germline ends came to 8 bases. The CDR3 region is CASSLTANYGYTF. The CDR3, as DNA: TGTGCCAGCAGCCTGACAGCTAACTATGGCTACACCTTC.

The chain carries TRBV24-1 and TRBJ2-5, with a possible D match to TRBD1 (6 bases). The V end was cut by 4 bases, the J end by 1 base, with 12 bases between. Germline CDR1 is KGHDR and CDR2 is SFDVKD. This CDR3 spans 15 amino acids. CDR3: CATSDPQGVQETQYF. The CDR3 DNA reads as TGTGCCACCAGTGACCCACAGGGAGTCCAAGAGACCCAGTACTTC.

This chain connects TRBV4-1 to TRBJ1-3, with 7 nucleotides matching TRBD1. The CDR3 is 16 amino acids. From germline, CDR1 is MGHRA and CDR2 YSYEKL. J was trimmed by 4 bases and V by 4 bases; bases with no gene match: 10. In nucleotides, the CDR3 is TGCGCCAGCAGCCGCCTTGACAGGGCGCGGGGAAACACCATATATTTT. Protein product: CASSRLDRARGNTIYF.

This rearrangement joins TRBV7-2 to TRBJ1-1; tentative D call: TRBD1 (5 bases). CDR3 size: 14 residues. Trimming pared 4 bases from V and 1 base from J, leaving 10 bases between. Per germline, CDR1 SGHTA and CDR2 FQGNSA. CDR3: CASSSLGENTEAFF. DNA for the CDR3: TGTGCCAGCAGCTCTCTAGGGGAGAACACTGAAGCTTTCTTT.

The chain couples TRBV7-2 to TRBJ1-1; 7 nucleotides align to TRBD1. The germline gives CDR1 SGHTA, CDR2 FQGNSA. The CDR3 length is 14 residues. Losses at the gene ends were 4 bases for V and 10 bases for J; bases not matched to a gene: 12. This CDR3 is CASSYSTGTVPAFF. The CDR3 coding sequence is TGTGCCAGCAGCTATTCCACGGGGACAGTACCAGCTTTCTTT.

The chain joins TRBV6-1 to TRBJ2-7; D possibly corresponds to TRBD2 (5 bases). Per germline, CDR1 MNHNS and CDR2 SASEGT. The CDR3 extends over 18 amino acids. V was clipped by 2 bases and J by 5 bases, with 25 bases between them. The DNA for the CDR3 is TGTGCCAGCAGTGAACCGACCCTGAAGACGGGATACACCCACGAGCAGTACTTC. This translates into CASSEPTLKTGYTHEQYF.

V is TRBV27 and J is TRBJ2-1; TRBD1 agrees at 9 bases. Germline trimming cut 8 bases from V and 6 bases from J; bases unmatched to any gene: 11. CDR3 size: 15 residues. Germline V lookup: CDR1 MNHEY, CDR2 SMNVEV (reference sequence). This CDR3 is CASRKQGASSNEQFF. CDR3 sequence (DNA): TGTGCCAGCCGAAAACAGGGGGCGTCAAGCAATGAGCAGTTCTTC.

The V call is TRBV7-2, the J call TRBJ1-2; TRBD1 might be the D (5 bases). V shed 0 bases and J shed 0 bases, with 8 bases lying between them. Germline assignment: CDR1 SGHTA and CDR2 FQGNSA. This CDR3 is 15 amino acids long. CDR3 sequence: CASSLARGANYGYTF. The CDR3, as DNA: TGTGCCAGCAGCTTAGCAAGGGGCGCTAACTATGGCTACACCTTC.

This clone was seen a handful of times. The chain recombines TRBV7-2 with TRBJ2-2; D is perhaps TRBD1 (5 bases). Per the germline V gene, CDR1 is SGHTA and CDR2 is FQGNSA. The CDR3 contains 15 residues. V was pared by 3 bases and J by 5 bases, with 13 bases between. The CDR3 here is CASSFNQGGTGELFF. CDR3 sequence (DNA): TGTGCCAGCAGCTTTAACCAGGGTGGGACCGGGGAGCTGTTTTTT.

The chain joins TRBV9 to TRBJ1-6; TRBD1 matches at 9 bases. The CDR3 runs to 15 residues. Trimming took 4 bases from V and 10 from J; bases not matched to a gene: 9. Germline V gene lookup returns CDR1 SGDLS and CDR2 YYNGEE. The CDR3 loop is CASSPRGQGPSPLHF. The CDR3 coding sequence is TGTGCCAGCAGCCCCCGGGGACAGGGTCCATCACCCCTCCACTTT.

In this sample, this clone turned up once. This sequence joins TRBV30 and TRBJ1-4; D is ambiguous. With 2 bases removed from V and 5 bases from J, the gap between germline ends came to 15 bases. The CDR3 runs 15 residues. Germline-derived CDR1 and CDR2 are GTSNPN and SVGIG (reference sequence). DNA of the CDR3: TGTGCCTGGAGTCCCGGGCGCGGCGGGAATGAAAAACTGTTTTTT. Residues: CAWSPGRGGNEKLFF.

J is TRBJ1-2 and V is TRBV5-1; the match to TRBD1 covers 7 bases. V gave up 5 bases and J gave up 0 bases; unmatched junction bases: 4. This CDR3 comprises 14 residues. CDR1 is SGHRS and CDR2 is YFSETQ in the germline V gene. The CDR3 spells CASSVGTANYGYTF. The CDR3 DNA reads TGCGCCAGCAGTGTGGGGACAGCTAACTATGGCTACACCTTC.

The rearrangement links TRBV11-3 to TRBJ2-5; 10 nucleotides align to TRBD1. Unmatched junction bases numbered 2, after V lost 4 bases and J lost 3 bases. The CDR3 length is 14 residues. Germline V CDR1 and CDR2: SGHNT, YENEEA. CDR3 sequence: CASSSGTGEETQYF. In nucleotides, the CDR3 is TGTGCCAGCAGCTCAGGGACAGGGGAAGAGACCCAGTACTTC.

The chain links TRBV25-1 to TRBJ1-5; D gene unclear. From germline, CDR1 is MGHDK and CDR2 SYGVNS. The CDR3 loop spans 14 amino acids. The ends were cut back, 4 bases at V and 3 bases at J, with 10 bases in the middle. CDR3 DNA: TGTGCCAGCAGTGGGGGAGGGATCAATCAGCCCCAGCATTTT. Protein: CASSGGGINQPQHF.

This sequence joins TRBV5-1 and TRBJ1-2; 9 bases agree with TRBD1. The CDR3 loop spans 15 amino acids. V trimming: 4 bases; J trimming: 8 bases; junction bases outside the gene matches: 12. CDR1 is SGHRS and CDR2 is YFSETQ in the germline V gene. CDR3 protein: CASSPASDRGRGYTF. The CDR3 bases are TGCGCCAGCAGCCCAGCCTCGGACAGGGGAAGGGGCTACACCTTC.